This T cell receptor (beta chain) comes out of a study of identical twins. Findings and caveats of the study: An excess of low generation probability was shown by twin-shared out-of-frame alpha sequences. The conclusions drew on cross-sectional statistical analysis instead of tracking the same donors. Surplus twin overlap in beta out-of-frame sequences was less pronounced.

A universal primer site was incorporated via template switching, and the cDNA contained unique molecular identifiers. TCRdb used MiXCR to reprocess the 5' RACE reads, holding one entry per CDR3 protein. Of 1.5 million to 2 million distinct CDR3 sequences in the sample, under 35% were seen once. The CDR3 is 15 amino acids. Germline CDR1 and CDR2: SEHNR and FQNEAQ (reference sequence). V was shortened by 2 bases and J by 5 bases, with 15 bases between the two germline ends. For this clonotype: Its specificity is not known.

This chain joins TRBV7-9 and TRBJ1-1; D is uncertain. This TCR derives from a newborn girl in good health. The specimen was cord blood. CDR3 sequence: CASSLSAGTVTEAFF. DNA for the CDR3: TGTGCCAGCAGCTTATCGGCCGGTACGGTAACTGAAGCTTTCTTT.